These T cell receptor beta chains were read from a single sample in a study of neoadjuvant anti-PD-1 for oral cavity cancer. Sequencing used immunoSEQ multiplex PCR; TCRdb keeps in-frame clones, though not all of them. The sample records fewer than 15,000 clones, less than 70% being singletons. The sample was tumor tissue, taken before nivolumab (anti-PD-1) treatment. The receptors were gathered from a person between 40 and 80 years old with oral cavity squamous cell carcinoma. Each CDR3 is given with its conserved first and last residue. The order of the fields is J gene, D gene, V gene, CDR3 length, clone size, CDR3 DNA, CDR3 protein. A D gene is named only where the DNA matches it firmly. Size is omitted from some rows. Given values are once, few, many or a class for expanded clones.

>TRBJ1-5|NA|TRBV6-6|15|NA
TGTGCCAGCAGTTCCCGGGCCACCAGTAATCAGCCCCAGCATTTT
CASSSRATSNQPQHF
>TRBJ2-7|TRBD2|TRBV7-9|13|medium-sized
TGTGCCAGCAGCCTCGGACTAGCTGGCGAGCAGTACTTC
CASSLGLAGEQYF
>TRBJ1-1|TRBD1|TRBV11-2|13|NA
TGTGCCAGCAGCTTGACAGGGGCCACTGAAGCTTTCTTT
CASSLTGATEAFF
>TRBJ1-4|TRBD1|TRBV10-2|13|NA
TGCGCCAGCGGCGGACAGGGTGGTGAAAAACTGTTTTTT
CASGGQGGEKLFF
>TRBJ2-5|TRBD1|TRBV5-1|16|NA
TGCGCCAGCAGGGCGAGAGTGGGACAGAATTTAGAGACCCAGTACTTC
CASRARVGQNLETQYF
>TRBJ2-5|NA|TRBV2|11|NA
TGTGCCAGCAGCCCCAGGGAGACCCAGTACTTC
CASSPRETQYF
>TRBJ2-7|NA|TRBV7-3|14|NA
TGTGCCAGCAGCACGGCAGGCAACTCCTACGAGCAGTACTTC
CASSTAGNSYEQYF
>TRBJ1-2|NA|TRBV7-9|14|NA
TGTGCCAGCAGCGCGGGACCCTCTAACTATGGCTACACCTTC
CASSAGPSNYGYTF
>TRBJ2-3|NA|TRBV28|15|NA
TGTGCCAGCGGAGTGGGGGGAGGCGGCACAGATACGCAGTATTTT
CASGVGGGGTDTQYF
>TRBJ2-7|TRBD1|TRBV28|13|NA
TGTGCCAGCGGATGGACAGGGGGAGTCGAGCAGTACTTC
CASGWTGGVEQYF
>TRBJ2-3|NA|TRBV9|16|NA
TGTGCCAGCAGCGTAGATGGGCTAGGGGACACAGATACGCAGTATTTT
CASSVDGLGDTDTQYF
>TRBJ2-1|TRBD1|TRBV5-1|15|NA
TGCGCCAGCAGCCGCGGACAGGGGGCGCGCGATGAGCAGTTCTTC
CASSRGQGARDEQFF
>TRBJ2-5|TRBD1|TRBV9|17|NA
TGTGCCAGCAGCGTAGGGAGGAGACAGGGGTTCCAAGAGACCCAGTACTTC
CASSVGRRQGFQETQYF
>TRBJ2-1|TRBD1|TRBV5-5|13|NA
TGTGCCAGCAGCTTGACGACAGGGTATGAGCAGTTCTTC
CASSLTTGYEQFF
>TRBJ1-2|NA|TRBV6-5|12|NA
TGTGCCAGCAGAACTTCAGGGGAAGGCTACACCTTC
CASRTSGEGYTF
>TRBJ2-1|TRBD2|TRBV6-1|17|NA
TGTGCCAGCAGTGAAGCCCTGGGACTAGCGGTCTACAATGAGCAGTTCTTC
CASSEALGLAVYNEQFF
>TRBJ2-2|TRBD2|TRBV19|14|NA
TGTGCCAGTCTAGGACTAGCGGGAGGTGGGGAGCTGTTTTTT
CASLGLAGGGELFF
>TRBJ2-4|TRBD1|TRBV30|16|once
TGTGCCTGGAGTCGGGACAGGCTCAGAGCCAAAAACATTCAGTACTTC
CAWSRDRLRAKNIQYF